Listed below are T cell receptor beta chains from one sample, sequenced in a study of CD8+CD57+ T cells in acquired aplastic anemia. MiXCR, run by TCRdb on the reads, gives a single entry per CDR3 protein. The table shows some 130,000 distinct CDR3 sequences, with roughly 40% occurring only once. Sequenced sample: sorted CD4+, CD8+, or CD8+CD57+ T cells (not recorded which) from PBMCs. The receptor set was obtained from a human donor in good health, serving as a control. Each CDR3 is given with its conserved first and last residue.

v_call: TRBV7-9
cdr3_aa: CASSLGYRGDGYTF

v_call: TRBV5-4
cdr3_aa: CASSLELAGGPDTQYF

v_call: TRBV12-3/TRBV12-4
cdr3_aa: CATTKGSEQYF

v_call: TRBV15
cdr3_aa: CATSRPTGTGTEKLFF

v_call: TRBV11-2
cdr3_aa: CASSLVDRGRNSPLHF

v_call: TRBV7-2
cdr3_aa: CASRVFGGPGYTF

v_call: TRBV12-3/TRBV12-4
cdr3_aa: CASSFIRNTEAFF

v_call: TRBV19
cdr3_aa: CASSITAQQQYF

v_call: TRBV29-1
cdr3_aa: CSVEDLVGRTYEQYF

v_call: TRBV20-1
cdr3_aa: CSARVGQGYEQYF